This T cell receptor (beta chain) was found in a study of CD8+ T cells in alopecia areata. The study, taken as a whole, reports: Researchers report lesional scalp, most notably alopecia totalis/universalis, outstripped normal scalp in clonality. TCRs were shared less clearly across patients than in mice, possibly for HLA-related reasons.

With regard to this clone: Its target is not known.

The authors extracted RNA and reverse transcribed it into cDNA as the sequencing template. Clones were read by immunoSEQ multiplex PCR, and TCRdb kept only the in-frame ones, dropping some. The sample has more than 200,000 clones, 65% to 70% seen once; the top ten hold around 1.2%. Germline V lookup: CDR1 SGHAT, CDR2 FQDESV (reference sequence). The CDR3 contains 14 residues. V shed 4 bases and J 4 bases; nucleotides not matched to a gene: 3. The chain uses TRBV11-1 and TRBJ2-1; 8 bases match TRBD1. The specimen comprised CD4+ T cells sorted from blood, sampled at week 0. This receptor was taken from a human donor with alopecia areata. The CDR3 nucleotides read TGTGCCAGCAGCTCTCGGACAGGGTACAATGAGCAGTTCTTC. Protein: CASSSRTGYNEQFF. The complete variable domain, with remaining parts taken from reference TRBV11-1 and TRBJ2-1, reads EAEVAQSPRYKITEKSQAVAFWCDPISGHATLYWYRQILGQGPELLVQFQDESVVDDSQLPKDRFSAERLKGVDSTLKIQPAELGDSAMYLCASSSRTGYNEQFFGPGTRLTVL.